These T cell receptor beta chains were read from a single sample in a study of T-cell memory formation after mild COVID-19. TCRdb analysed the 5' RACE reads with MiXCR anew, one entry per CDR3 protein. This table holds over 500,000 distinct CDR3 sequences, about 18% found once. Sequenced: PBMCs or a T cell subset sorted from them (not recorded which). These receptors all come from an adult woman who had mild COVID-19 (a few samples of this study predate the infection). Cell type and time point are not known. CDR3s include the opening cysteine and the closing phenylalanine or tryptophan. The D gene is left open where the match is weak. The listing skips clone size in some rows; elsewhere it reads once, few, many or a size class.

CDR3 length: 13; V gene: TRBV11-2; clone size: few; J gene: TRBJ1-2; D gene: TRBD1; CDR3 DNA: TGTGCCAGCAGCAATGGAAGGACAGGGGTTTGCACCTTC; CDR3 protein: CASSNGRTGVCTF
CDR3 length: 17; V gene: TRBV5-1; clone size: many; J gene: TRBJ2-1; D gene: TRBD1; CDR3 DNA: TGCGCCAGCAGTTCGTCATCGGGACAGCGTCTCCACAATGAGCAGTTCTTC; CDR3 protein: CASSSSSGQRLHNEQFF
CDR3 length: 14; V gene: TRBV7-6; clone size: few; J gene: TRBJ1-2; D gene: -; CDR3 DNA: TGTGCCAGCAGTTTGGGGGAACAGGCAGTTGGCTACACCTTC; CDR3 protein: CASSLGEQAVGYTF
CDR3 length: 13; V gene: TRBV29-1; clone size: -; J gene: TRBJ2-1; D gene: TRBD2; CDR3 DNA: TGCAGCGCGACTAGCAATCCCTACAATGAGCAGTTCTTC; CDR3 protein: CSATSNPYNEQFF
CDR3 length: 16; V gene: TRBV5-4; clone size: -; J gene: TRBJ1-1; D gene: -; CDR3 DNA: TGTGCCAGCAGCCCGCCCCCGACAGGAGATAACACTGAAGCTTTCTTT; CDR3 protein: CASSPPPTGDNTEAFF
CDR3 length: 12; V gene: TRBV3-1; clone size: few; J gene: TRBJ1-2; D gene: -; CDR3 DNA: TGTGCCAGCAGCCAGACAGACTATGGCTACACCTTC; CDR3 protein: CASSQTDYGYTF
CDR3 length: 14; V gene: TRBV5-1; clone size: -; J gene: TRBJ2-7; D gene: TRBD1; CDR3 DNA: TGCGCCAGCAGCGGGGGACAGCCCGACTACGAGCAGTACTTC; CDR3 protein: CASSGGQPDYEQYF
CDR3 length: 14; V gene: TRBV12-3/TRBV12-4; clone size: -; J gene: TRBJ2-5; D gene: -; CDR3 DNA: TGTGCCAGCAGTATGGCCAACAAGCACGAGACCCAGTACTTC; CDR3 protein: CASSMANKHETQYF
CDR3 length: 15; V gene: TRBV24-1; clone size: few; J gene: TRBJ2-2; D gene: -; CDR3 DNA: TGTGCCACCAGTGATTTGACGGCGAACACCGGGGAGCTGTTTTTT; CDR3 protein: CATSDLTANTGELFF
CDR3 length: 15; V gene: TRBV20-1; clone size: -; J gene: TRBJ1-2; D gene: TRBD1; CDR3 DNA: TGCAGTGCTAGAGAAGGGGGACAGGAGAATTCCGGCTACACCTTC; CDR3 protein: CSAREGGQENSGYTF
CDR3 length: 14; V gene: TRBV6-2/TRBV6-3; clone size: few; J gene: TRBJ1-5; D gene: TRBD1; CDR3 DNA: TGTGCCAGCAGTACCCGGACAGGGAATCAGCCCCAGCATTTT; CDR3 protein: CASSTRTGNQPQHF
CDR3 length: 13; V gene: TRBV10-3; clone size: few; J gene: TRBJ1-5; D gene: -; CDR3 DNA: TGTGCCATCAGCCCGACCGAGGTATCGCCCCAGCATTTT; CDR3 protein: CAISPTEVSPQHF
CDR3 length: 18; V gene: TRBV19; clone size: -; J gene: TRBJ2-2; D gene: TRBD2; CDR3 DNA: TGTGCCAGTAGTATAGTGGGACTAGCGGGAGTGAACACCGGGGAGCTGTTTTTT; CDR3 protein: CASSIVGLAGVNTGELFF
CDR3 length: 16; V gene: TRBV10-3; clone size: few; J gene: TRBJ2-1; D gene: TRBD2; CDR3 DNA: TGTGCCATCAGTTCGGGACTAGCGGAGCTCGACAATGAGCAGTTCTTC; CDR3 protein: CAISSGLAELDNEQFF
CDR3 length: 17; V gene: TRBV4-2; clone size: few; J gene: TRBJ2-3; D gene: TRBD2; CDR3 DNA: TGTGCCAGCAGCCAAGTAGCCCTTAGCGGGGAGGGAAATACGCAGTATTTT; CDR3 protein: CASSQVALSGEGNTQYF
CDR3 length: 15; V gene: TRBV15; clone size: -; J gene: TRBJ2-7; D gene: -; CDR3 DNA: TGTGCCACCAGCAGAGGCGGGACCCGCTCCTACGAGCAGTACTTC; CDR3 protein: CATSRGGTRSYEQYF
CDR3 length: 17; V gene: TRBV12-3/TRBV12-4; clone size: many; J gene: TRBJ1-1; D gene: -; CDR3 DNA: TGTGCCAGCAGTTTAGAAGTGCCAGTCGTAATGAACACTGAAGCTTTCTTT; CDR3 protein: CASSLEVPVVMNTEAFF
CDR3 length: 17; V gene: TRBV2; clone size: -; J gene: TRBJ1-5; D gene: -; CDR3 DNA: TGTGCCAGCAGTGTCCCACCCCCAGGGAATGGCAATCAGCCCCAGCATTTT; CDR3 protein: CASSVPPPGNGNQPQHF
CDR3 length: 14; V gene: TRBV7-9; clone size: -; J gene: TRBJ1-1; D gene: -; CDR3 DNA: TGTGCCAGCAGCTTAAGCCTTTCGCGGCCTGAAGCTTTCTTT; CDR3 protein: CASSLSLSRPEAFF
CDR3 length: 16; V gene: TRBV6-5; clone size: -; J gene: TRBJ2-5; D gene: TRBD1; CDR3 DNA: TGTGCCAGCAGTTACGGTCAGGGGGCGAACCAAGAGACCCAGTACTTC; CDR3 protein: CASSYGQGANQETQYF
CDR3 length: 15; V gene: TRBV9; clone size: few; J gene: TRBJ2-5; D gene: -; CDR3 DNA: TGTGCCAGCAGCGTAGTGGAGGGGTCTGGAGAGACCCAGTACTTC; CDR3 protein: CASSVVEGSGETQYF
CDR3 length: 16; V gene: TRBV14; clone size: -; J gene: TRBJ2-1; D gene: TRBD2; CDR3 DNA: TGTGCCAGCAGCCAAGAAGGGCTAGCGGGGGGAGCTGAGCAGTTCTTC; CDR3 protein: CASSQEGLAGGAEQFF
CDR3 length: 15; V gene: TRBV12-3/TRBV12-4; clone size: few; J gene: TRBJ2-3; D gene: TRBD2; CDR3 DNA: TGTGCCAGCAGTTCCCGGGGGGGGCCGACAGATACGCAGTATTTT; CDR3 protein: CASSSRGGPTDTQYF
CDR3 length: 14; V gene: TRBV10-3; clone size: few; J gene: TRBJ2-5; D gene: -; CDR3 DNA: TGTGCCATCAGTGAGGGGAAGGGCAAAGAGACCCAGTACTTC; CDR3 protein: CAISEGKGKETQYF
CDR3 length: 15; V gene: TRBV5-8; clone size: -; J gene: TRBJ2-7; D gene: -; CDR3 DNA: TGTGCCAGCAGCTTGGAAGCGGGATTCAGGGGCGAGCAGTACTTC; CDR3 protein: CASSLEAGFRGEQYF
CDR3 length: 13; V gene: TRBV20-1; clone size: few; J gene: TRBJ2-5; D gene: -; CDR3 DNA: TGCAGTGCTAGTGAACTAGCTTTCGAGACCCAGTACTTC; CDR3 protein: CSASELAFETQYF
CDR3 length: 18; V gene: TRBV7-6; clone size: -; J gene: TRBJ2-1; D gene: -; CDR3 DNA: TGTGCCAGCAGCGGGGGAGATGGGGCGCGTAGCTCCTACAATGAGCAGTTCTTC; CDR3 protein: CASSGGDGARSSYNEQFF
CDR3 length: 15; V gene: TRBV7-3; clone size: -; J gene: TRBJ2-1; D gene: -; CDR3 DNA: TGTGCCAGCAGCACGCGCAGGGGCATGGTAAATGAGCAGTTCTTC; CDR3 protein: CASSTRRGMVNEQFF
CDR3 length: 16; V gene: TRBV7-3; clone size: -; J gene: TRBJ2-3; D gene: -; CDR3 DNA: TGTGCCAGCAGCTTAACAGTCTCGGGGGTCACAGATACGCAGTATTTT; CDR3 protein: CASSLTVSGVTDTQYF
CDR3 length: 16; V gene: TRBV19; clone size: few; J gene: TRBJ2-1; D gene: -; CDR3 DNA: TGTGCCAGTAGACCCCCCGGGCAGGGGGGTCACAATGAGCAGTTCTTC; CDR3 protein: CASRPPGQGGHNEQFF
CDR3 length: 17; V gene: TRBV9; clone size: few; J gene: TRBJ2-1; D gene: TRBD2; CDR3 DNA: TGTGCCAGCAGCGTCTCCCCTGGGGGGGAGGGATATGGTGAGCAGTTCTTC; CDR3 protein: CASSVSPGGEGYGEQFF
CDR3 length: 15; V gene: TRBV6-2/TRBV6-3; clone size: few; J gene: TRBJ1-1; D gene: TRBD1; CDR3 DNA: TGTGCCAGCAGTTGGGGGGACAGGGAGGACACTGAAGCTTTCTTT; CDR3 protein: CASSWGDREDTEAFF
CDR3 length: 16; V gene: TRBV5-6; clone size: many; J gene: TRBJ2-2; D gene: TRBD2; CDR3 DNA: TGTGCCAGCAGCTTGATTGTCGGGGGGTACACCGGGGAGCTGTTTTTT; CDR3 protein: CASSLIVGGYTGELFF
CDR3 length: 11; V gene: TRBV7-2; clone size: -; J gene: TRBJ1-2; D gene: TRBD1; CDR3 DNA: TGTGCCAGCGGACAGGGTTTTGGCTACACCTTC; CDR3 protein: CASGQGFGYTF
CDR3 length: 15; V gene: TRBV7-3; clone size: -; J gene: TRBJ2-5; D gene: TRBD2; CDR3 DNA: TGTGCCAGCAGCTCTGGACTAGCGGGGGAAGAGACCCAGTACTTC; CDR3 protein: CASSSGLAGEETQYF
CDR3 length: 17; V gene: TRBV24-1; clone size: few; J gene: TRBJ1-5; D gene: -; CDR3 DNA: TGTGCCACCAGTGACCGAGTCGACAGGTCCGGCAATCAGCCCCAGCATTTT; CDR3 protein: CATSDRVDRSGNQPQHF
CDR3 length: 15; V gene: TRBV5-5; clone size: -; J gene: TRBJ2-7; D gene: -; CDR3 DNA: TGTGCCAGCAGCTTGGGGGTGTCGGCCGGAGGGGAGCAGTACTTC; CDR3 protein: CASSLGVSAGGEQYF
CDR3 length: 15; V gene: TRBV4-3; clone size: -; J gene: TRBJ1-2; D gene: -; CDR3 DNA: TGCGCCAGCAGCCAACGGGGCCGGACTAACTATGGCTACACCTTC; CDR3 protein: CASSQRGRTNYGYTF
CDR3 length: 16; V gene: TRBV19; clone size: once; J gene: TRBJ2-1; D gene: -; CDR3 DNA: TGTGCCAGTAGTTCTCGCAGTAAGAGAATCTACAATGAGCAGTTCTTC; CDR3 protein: CASSSRSKRIYNEQFF
CDR3 length: 14; V gene: TRBV3-1; clone size: -; J gene: TRBJ1-6; D gene: TRBD1; CDR3 DNA: TGTGCCAGCAGGCTGGGACAGATTAATTCACCCCTCCACTTT; CDR3 protein: CASRLGQINSPLHF
CDR3 length: 13; V gene: TRBV30; clone size: few; J gene: TRBJ2-2; D gene: -; CDR3 DNA: TGTGCCTGGTTGTTTCGGGATTCCGGGGAGCTGTTTTTT; CDR3 protein: CAWLFRDSGELFF
CDR3 length: 15; V gene: TRBV2; clone size: -; J gene: TRBJ2-1; D gene: TRBD1; CDR3 DNA: TGTGCCAGCAGTGGTCTGGGACAGGGAATCAATGAGCAGTTCTTC; CDR3 protein: CASSGLGQGINEQFF
CDR3 length: 15; V gene: TRBV15; clone size: few; J gene: TRBJ2-7; D gene: -; CDR3 DNA: TGTGCCACCAGCAGATCCTTAGATTTGAAGGTCGAGCAGTACTTC; CDR3 protein: CATSRSLDLKVEQYF
CDR3 length: 14; V gene: TRBV7-9; clone size: -; J gene: TRBJ1-2; D gene: -; CDR3 DNA: TGTGCCAGCAGCTTCCCACAGGGTAACTATGGCTACACCTTC; CDR3 protein: CASSFPQGNYGYTF
CDR3 length: 13; V gene: TRBV7-2; clone size: few; J gene: TRBJ2-5; D gene: -; CDR3 DNA: TGTGCCAGCAGCTTAGATCTTGAAAGGGCCCAGTACTTC; CDR3 protein: CASSLDLERAQYF
CDR3 length: 14; V gene: TRBV18; clone size: -; J gene: TRBJ1-1; D gene: -; CDR3 DNA: TGTGCCAGCTCACCACCGGCCTCCTTCACTGAAGCTTTCTTT; CDR3 protein: CASSPPASFTEAFF
CDR3 length: 17; V gene: TRBV24-1; clone size: few; J gene: TRBJ2-1; D gene: -; CDR3 DNA: TGTGCCACCAGTGACGTAGACGCGCCAAGCTCCTACAATGAGCAGTTCTTC; CDR3 protein: CATSDVDAPSSYNEQFF
CDR3 length: 13; V gene: TRBV7-9; clone size: -; J gene: TRBJ2-3; D gene: -; CDR3 DNA: TGTGCCAGCAGCTTAGCGCCGGCAGATACGCAGTATTTT; CDR3 protein: CASSLAPADTQYF
CDR3 length: 13; V gene: TRBV12-3/TRBV12-4; clone size: few; J gene: TRBJ1-5; D gene: -; CDR3 DNA: TGTGCCAGCAGTTTTCAGTCCGATCAGCCCCAGCATTTT; CDR3 protein: CASSFQSDQPQHF
CDR3 length: 16; V gene: TRBV5-1; clone size: few; J gene: TRBJ2-1; D gene: -; CDR3 DNA: TGCGCCAGCAGCTTGGCCGGGGGGCTTACCTACAATGAGCAGTTCTTC; CDR3 protein: CASSLAGGLTYNEQFF
CDR3 length: 15; V gene: TRBV24-1; clone size: -; J gene: TRBJ2-6; D gene: -; CDR3 DNA: TGTGCCACCAGTGGCATGGACTCTGGGGCCAACGTCCTGACTTTC; CDR3 protein: CATSGMDSGANVLTF
CDR3 length: 14; V gene: TRBV2; clone size: -; J gene: TRBJ1-2; D gene: -; CDR3 DNA: TGTGCCAGCAGTGAACCGGAGCGGGTGGGCGGCTACACCTTC; CDR3 protein: CASSEPERVGGYTF